This passage covers 32 T cell receptor beta chains from one sample sequenced in a study of radiotherapy plus CTLA-4 blockade in lung cancer. TCRdb's table, derived via immunoSEQ multiplex PCR, lists solely in-frame clones and lacks some. The sample yields some 94,000 clones, approximately 82% seen once. Here the sequenced sample was peripheral blood, taken from a patient treated with radiotherapy plus ipilimumab. The source is a human donor with non-small cell lung cancer that progressed on radiotherapy plus ipilimumab.

V gene TRBV9 combines with J gene TRBJ2-3; perhaps TRBD2 as D (6 bases). The length of the CDR3 is 15 residues. Germline V gene lookup returns CDR1 SGDLS and CDR2 YYNGEE. With 0 bases removed from V and 0 bases from J, the gap between germline ends came to 8 bases. CDR3 DNA: TGTGCCAGCAGCGTAGGAAGCGGGAGCACAGATACGCAGTATTTT. Protein product: CASSVGSGSTDTQYF.

The chain carries TRBV6-1 and TRBJ2-5; perhaps D is TRBD1 or TRBD2 (6 bases each). CDR1 and CDR2 (germline): MNHNS, SASEGT. V shed 2 bases and J shed 3 bases, with 13 bases lying between them. This CDR3 region has 15 residues. The CDR3 protein is CASSEWGAGEETQYF. CDR3 sequence (DNA): TGTGCCAGCAGTGAATGGGGGGCCGGGGAAGAGACCCAGTACTTC.

As DNA, the CDR3 is TGTGCCAGCAGTTACTCTGGCAGGGGAGAACAGTACTTC. This encodes CASSYSGRGEQYF. This chain links TRBV6-5 with TRBJ2-5; the D gene is possibly TRBD1 (6 bases). There are 13 residues in the CDR3. Deletions cut 0 bases from V and 11 bases from J, with 13 bases between. The germline gives CDR1 MNHEY, CDR2 SVGAGI.

This chain connects TRBV7-2 to TRBJ2-2, with D maybe TRBD1 (5 bases). The CDR3 has 15 residues. V was cut by 2 bases and J by 0 bases, with 7 bases left in between. Per the germline V gene, CDR1 is SGHTA and CDR2 is FQGNSA. The CDR3 sequence is CASSLPGTNTGELFF. The CDR3 DNA is TGTGCCAGCAGCTTACCAGGGACGAACACCGGGGAGCTGTTTTTT.

V gene TRBV27 combines with J gene TRBJ1-3; 10 positions match TRBD1. With V trimmed by 1 base and J by 8 bases, 5 bases remained unmatched. This CDR3 is built from 15 residues. Looked up from germline, CDR1 is MNHEY and CDR2 is SMNVEV (reference sequence). The CDR3 protein is CASSLYGTGVDTIYF. The CDR3 region has the DNA TGTGCCAGCAGTTTATATGGGACAGGGGTGGACACCATATATTTT.

The genes are TRBV11-2 and TRBJ1-1; D remains unclear. The germline gives CDR1 SGHAT, CDR2 FQNNGV. Trimming shortened V by 5 bases and J by 9 bases, and 19 bases separated the two germline ends. This CDR3 is 14 amino acids long. CDR3 bases: TGTGCCAGCAGCCCTTCCCTTGGGAAGACCAAAGCTTTCTTT. It specifies CASSPSLGKTKAFF.

The chain carries TRBV18 and TRBJ2-3; weak D call: TRBD2 (6 bases). The CDR3 has 16 amino acids. CDR1 and CDR2 from the germline V gene are KGHSH and LQKENI. Trimming removed 1 base from V and 0 bases from J, with 11 bases in between. CDR3 residues: CASSPLPGTSTDTQYF. The CDR3 DNA follows: TGTGCCAGCTCACCACTTCCGGGGACTAGCACAGATACGCAGTATTTT.

The chain is built from TRBV19 and TRBJ1-4; D might be TRBD1 (5 bases). The germline V and J ends were trimmed by 2 bases and 2 bases, with 9 bases remaining between them. Germline CDR1 and CDR2: LNHDA and SQIVND (reference sequence). This CDR3 is 15 amino acids long. CDR3 coding DNA: TGTGCCAGTAGTATATTTGGGGCGACTAATGAAAAACTGTTTTTT. It is translated as CASSIFGATNEKLFF.

The chain has TRBV6-1 and TRBJ1-5, with no clear D. The germline gives CDR1 MNHNS, CDR2 SASEGT. The CDR3 is 18 amino acids. Trimming cost V 4 bases and J 1 base, with 20 bases left between them. The CDR3 here is CASSVPRGGFKSNQPQHF. CDR3 in DNA: TGTGCCAGCAGTGTCCCTCGTGGAGGTTTTAAAAGCAATCAGCCCCAGCATTTT.

The V and J genes are TRBV6-6 and TRBJ1-2; the D is unclear. V dropped 5 bases and J dropped 4 bases, with 11 bases sitting between them. The germline gives CDR1 MNHNY, CDR2 SVGAGI (reference sequence). This CDR3 has 13 residues. CDR3 in amino acids: CASSQRNRYGYTF. The CDR3, as DNA: TGTGCCAGCAGTCAACGAAACCGCTATGGCTACACCTTC.

J is TRBJ2-1 and V is TRBV7-9; 8 bases align to TRBD2. V lost 5 bases to trimming and J lost 7 bases; unmatched junction nucleotides: 7. This CDR3 is 14 amino acids long. CDR1 is SEHNR, CDR2 FQNEAQ, per germline (reference sequence). This chain's CDR3 is CASSTTSALNEQFF. For the CDR3, the DNA is TGTGCCAGCAGCACGACTAGCGCGCTTAATGAGCAGTTCTTC.

The chain has TRBV5-4 and TRBJ2-1, with 10 nucleotides matching TRBD1. The CDR3 contains 14 residues. Germline V CDR1 and CDR2: SGHNT, YYREEE (reference sequence). The V and J ends lost 6 bases and 4 bases, in that order; junction bases with no gene match: 4. The CDR3 DNA follows: TGTGCCAGCAACCAGGGACAGGGGTACAATGAGCAGTTCTTC. It yields the protein CASNQGQGYNEQFF.

The V gene is TRBV5-4, the J gene TRBJ2-4, with D possibly being TRBD2 (5 bases). V was clipped by 0 bases and J by 4 bases, with 5 bases between them. The CDR3 extends over 13 amino acids. Germline CDR1 is SGHNT and CDR2 is YYREEE (reference sequence). CDR3 coding DNA: TGTGCCAGCAGCTTGGGCGGGAAAAACATTCAGTACTTC. It yields the protein CASSLGGKNIQYF. Using reference TRBV5-4 and TRBJ2-4 for the parts outside the CDR3, the full variable domain is ETGVTQSPTHLIKTRGQQVTLRCSSQSGHNTVSWYQQALGQGPQFIFQYYREEENGRGNFPPRFSGLQFPNYSSELNVNALELDDSALYLCASSLGGKNIQYFGAGTRLSVL.

This clone was picked up a small number of times. This chain links TRBV7-3 with TRBJ1-1, with TRBD1 matching 7 bases. The V segment lost 5 bases and the J segment 0 bases; nucleotides outside the gene matches: 6. The CDR3 has 15 residues. The V gene's germline CDR1 is SGHTA and CDR2 FQGTGA. The CDR3 region has the DNA TGTGCCAGCAGCGGGAGACAGGGAGTGAACACTGAAGCTTTCTTT. As protein: CASSGRQGVNTEAFF.

The gene calls are TRBV6-4 and TRBJ1-1; TRBD1 matches 10 bases. CDR3 length equals 15 residues. The V and J ends lost 5 bases and 5 bases, in that order; junction bases with no gene match: 8. Germline V CDR1 and CDR2: MRHNA, SNTAGT. CDR3 DNA sequence: TGTGCCAGCAGTCCTGACAGGGGGCGACGAACTGAAGCTTTCTTT. Amino acids: CASSPDRGRRTEAFF.

This chain joins TRBV7-2 and TRBJ2-7; D is tentatively TRBD1 or TRBD2 (5 bases each). Germline lookup yields CDR1 SGHTA and CDR2 FQGNSA. The V and J ends lost 6 bases and 1 base respectively, with 16 bases between them. CDR3 length: 15 amino acids. CDR3 bases: TGTGCCAGCAGTCGGGACGGGGCAATGTCCTACGAGCAGTACGTC. Translating it yields CASSRDGAMSYEQYV.

The gene calls are TRBV6-5 and TRBJ2-5; maybe TRBD1 (5 bases). Germline V gives CDR1 MNHEY, CDR2 SVGAGI. Trimming removed 6 bases from V and 5 bases from J, with 10 bases in between. The CDR3 covers 12 residues. The CDR3 spells CASRQVEETQYF. CDR3 DNA: TGTGCCAGCAGACAGGTTGAGGAGACCCAGTACTTC.

This chain uses TRBV28 with TRBJ1-5, with D perhaps TRBD1 (5 bases). The CDR3 has 14 residues. Germline CDR1 MDHEN, CDR2 SYDVKM. V lost 7 bases and J lost 9, with 19 bases in between. CDR3 residues: CASTALRERVPQHF. The CDR3 DNA reads TGTGCCAGCACCGCACTCAGGGAACGTGTGCCCCAGCATTTT. The full variable domain, rest sourced from reference TRBV28 and TRBJ1-5, is DVKVTQSSRYLVKRTGEKVFLECVQDMDHENMFWYRQDPGLGLRLIYFSYDVKMKEKGDIPEGYSVSREKKERFSLILESASTNQTSMYLCASTALRERVPQHFGDGTRLSIL.

The genes are TRBV28 and TRBJ2-7; D is uncertain. Germline V gene sequence: CDR1 MDHEN, CDR2 SYDVKM. This CDR3 spans 16 amino acids. The V end was cut by 6 bases, the J end by 0 bases, with 18 bases between. The chain's CDR3 is CASSYDPSPSSYEQYV. The CDR3 DNA reads TGTGCCAGCAGCTACGATCCAAGCCCAAGCTCCTACGAGCAGTACGTC.

This clone was counted a few times. The rearrangement links TRBV6-6 to TRBJ1-2; TRBD1 matches 7 bases. CDR3 length equals 15 residues. Trimming removed 6 bases from V and 3 bases from J; junction bases left unmatched: 10. CDR1 is MNHNY, CDR2 SVGAGI, per germline (reference sequence). CDR3 nucleotide sequence: TGTGCCAGCAGCCGCAGACAGGGTTCGTACTATGGCTACACCTTC. Translation gives CASSRRQGSYYGYTF.

The V gene is TRBV2, the J gene TRBJ2-1; no firm D call. The CDR3 sequence is 15 residues long. The V and J ends lost 4 bases and 3 bases respectively, with 13 bases between them. Per the germline V gene, CDR1 is SNHLY and CDR2 is FYNNEI. The CDR3 region has the DNA TGTGCCAGCAGTGGAGCAGGCGGCTACTACAATGAGCAGTTCTTC. Translated, it gives CASSGAGGYYNEQFF.

The V call is TRBV4-1, the J call TRBJ2-7, with a possible D match to TRBD1 (6 bases). Germline V CDR1 and CDR2: MGHRA, YSYEKL. This CDR3 contains 11 residues. The V and J ends lost 8 bases and 3 bases respectively, with 8 bases between them. CDR3 protein: CASGGGYEQYF. The CDR3 nucleotides are TGCGCCAGCGGGGGCGGCTACGAGCAGTACTTC.

V usage is TRBV5-6 and J usage is TRBJ2-5, with a tentative D call TRBD1 (5 bases). Trimming pared 1 base from V and 1 base from J, leaving 8 bases between. This CDR3 comprises 14 residues. From germline, CDR1 is SGHDT and CDR2 YYEEEE. CDR3: CASSLRGFQETQYF. Here the CDR3 DNA reads TGTGCCAGCAGCTTGAGGGGATTCCAAGAGACCCAGTACTTC.

The J gene is TRBJ2-5, the V gene TRBV5-1; TRBD2 might be the D (5 bases). This CDR3 is built from 14 residues. V was clipped by 2 bases and J by 4 bases, with 12 bases between them. Germline CDR1 SGHRS, CDR2 YFSETQ. CDR3 region: CASSFSVSLETQYF. In nucleotides, the CDR3 is TGCGCCAGCAGCTTTAGCGTCAGCCTAGAGACCCAGTACTTC. Variable domain in full (rest from reference TRBV5-1 and TRBJ2-5): KAGVTQTPRYLIKTRGQQVTLSCSPISGHRSVSWYQQTPGQGLQFLFEYFSETQRNKGNFPGRFSGRQFSNSRSEMNVSTLELGDSALYLCASSFSVSLETQYFGPGTRLLVL.

This clone is medium-sized in the sample. This rearrangement joins TRBV7-9 to TRBJ2-7, with TRBD2 identical over 9 bases. Germline V gives CDR1 SEHNR, CDR2 FQNEAQ (reference sequence). The CDR3 is 15 residues long. V lost 5 bases and J lost 0; bases outside the gene matches: 5. CDR3 protein: CASSTISGSSYEQYF. The CDR3 nucleotides read TGTGCCAGCAGCACGATTAGCGGGAGCTCCTACGAGCAGTACTTC.

The chain is built from TRBV10-1 and TRBJ1-1; no clear D. The CDR3 is 13 residues long. CDR1 WNHNN and CDR2 SYGVQD come from the germline V gene (reference sequence). V lost 2 bases to trimming and J lost 0 bases, with 4 bases between them. CDR3 sequence reads: CASSEGLNTEAFF. The CDR3 bases are TGCGCCAGCAGTGAGGGGTTGAACACTGAAGCTTTCTTT.

The chain joins TRBV7-9 to TRBJ1-1, with 11 bases fitting TRBD1. This CDR3 has 14 residues. Looked up from germline, CDR1 is SEHNR and CDR2 is FQNEAQ (reference sequence). V lost 5 bases and J lost 5; bases outside the gene matches: 4. The CDR3 loop reads CASSEGQGVTEAFF. CDR3 bases: TGTGCCAGCAGCGAGGGACAGGGGGTGACTGAAGCTTTCTTT.

The V call is TRBV5-5, the J call TRBJ2-7, with 8 bases aligning to TRBD2. CDR1 is SGHKS, CDR2 YYEKEE, per germline (reference sequence). The CDR3 covers 14 residues. The V and J ends lost 4 bases and 7 bases, in that order; junction bases with no gene match: 10. CDR3 in amino acids: CASSGGLVPLEQYV. The CDR3 DNA reads TGTGCCAGCAGCGGGGGACTAGTGCCCTTGGAGCAGTACGTC.

The gene calls are TRBV6-6 and TRBJ1-1; D is unclear. There are 14 residues in the CDR3. The germline V and J ends were trimmed by 0 bases and 1 base, with 6 bases remaining between them. CDR1 and CDR2 (germline): MNHNY, SVGAGI (reference sequence). CDR3 DNA: TGTGCCAGCAGTTACTCGAGTGAGAACACTGAAGCTTTCTTT. Translation: CASSYSSENTEAFF.

The chain couples TRBV27 to TRBJ2-5; TRBD2 agrees at 9 bases. Trimming removed 3 bases from V and 1 base from J; junction bases left unmatched: 9. This CDR3 is 17 amino acids long. Looked up from germline, CDR1 is MNHEY and CDR2 is SMNVEV (reference sequence). The CDR3 spells CASSFAAQREAQETQYF. The CDR3 DNA reads TGTGCCAGCAGTTTCGCCGCCCAGCGGGAGGCCCAAGAGACCCAGTACTTC.

V is TRBV27 and J is TRBJ1-1; D gene ambiguous. The CDR3 is 14 residues long. Germline lookup yields CDR1 MNHEY and CDR2 SMNVEV (reference sequence). With 0 bases removed from V and 4 bases from J, the gap between germline ends came to 9 bases. CDR3 in DNA: TGTGCCAGCAGTTTATCCGCCTACGGCACTGAAGCTTTCTTT. Its protein product is CASSLSAYGTEAFF.

J is TRBJ1-4 and V is TRBV30, with TRBD1 identical over 9 bases. This CDR3 comprises 14 residues. From germline, CDR1 is GTSNPN and CDR2 SVGIG (reference sequence). J gave up 1 base and V 7 bases, and 4 bases lay outside the gene matches. The CDR3 bases are TGTGCCTACGACAGGGGGGAAACTAATGAAAAACTGTTTTTT. Translation gives CAYDRGETNEKLFF.